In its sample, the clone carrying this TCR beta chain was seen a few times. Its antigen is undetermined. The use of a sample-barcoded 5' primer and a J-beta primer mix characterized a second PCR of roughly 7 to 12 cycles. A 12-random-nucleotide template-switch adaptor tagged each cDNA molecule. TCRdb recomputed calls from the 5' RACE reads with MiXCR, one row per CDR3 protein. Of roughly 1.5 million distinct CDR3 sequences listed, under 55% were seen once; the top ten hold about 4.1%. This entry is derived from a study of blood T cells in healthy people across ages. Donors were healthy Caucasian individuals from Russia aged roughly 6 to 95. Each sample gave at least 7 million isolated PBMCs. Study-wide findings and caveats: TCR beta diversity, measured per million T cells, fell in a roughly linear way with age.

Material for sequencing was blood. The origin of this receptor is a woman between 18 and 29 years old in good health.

Written as DNA, the CDR3 is TGTGCCAGCAGTTACCAGGCCTATTCACCCCTCCACTTT. Its translation is CASSYQAYSPLHF. This chain connects TRBV27 to TRBJ1-6; D not certain. The length of the CDR3 is 13 residues. Deletions cut 4 bases from V and 8 bases from J, with 9 bases between. The germline gives CDR1 MNHEY, CDR2 SMNVEV (reference sequence).